The 2 T cell receptor beta chains in this list originate from one sample, sequenced in a study of cytomegalovirus exposure and HLA in healthy donors. Researchers ran the PCR with 60 Vbeta and 13 Jbeta primers. Some clones are missing from TCRdb's copy, which holds only in-frame ones; the method was immunoSEQ multiplex PCR. The sample has roughly 200,000 clones; roughly 80% are singletons. Sequencing input: PBMCs. These TCRs come from a female donor in good health and CMV-seronegative.

A single count supports this clone. The chain recombines TRBV5-6 with TRBJ1-1, with D possibly TRBD1 on 6 matching bases. This CDR3 has 14 amino acids. The germline CDR1 and CDR2 sequences are SGHDT and YYEEEE. Between the trimmed V and J ends, which lost 5 bases and 1 base, there was a span of 12 bases. CDR3 in DNA: TGTGCCAGCAGAATTCAGGGGCAGAACACTGAAGCTTTCTTT. The encoded protein is CASRIQGQNTEAFF.

The chain couples TRBV5-4 to TRBJ2-1; 8 nucleotides match TRBD2. The CDR3 covers 15 residues. V lost 2 bases and J lost 6; bases outside the gene matches: 7. Germline values: CDR1 SGHNT, CDR2 YYREEE (reference sequence). The CDR3 sequence is CASSLGTSFPNEQFF. The CDR3 DNA reads as TGTGCCAGCAGCTTAGGGACTAGTTTCCCCAATGAGCAGTTCTTC.